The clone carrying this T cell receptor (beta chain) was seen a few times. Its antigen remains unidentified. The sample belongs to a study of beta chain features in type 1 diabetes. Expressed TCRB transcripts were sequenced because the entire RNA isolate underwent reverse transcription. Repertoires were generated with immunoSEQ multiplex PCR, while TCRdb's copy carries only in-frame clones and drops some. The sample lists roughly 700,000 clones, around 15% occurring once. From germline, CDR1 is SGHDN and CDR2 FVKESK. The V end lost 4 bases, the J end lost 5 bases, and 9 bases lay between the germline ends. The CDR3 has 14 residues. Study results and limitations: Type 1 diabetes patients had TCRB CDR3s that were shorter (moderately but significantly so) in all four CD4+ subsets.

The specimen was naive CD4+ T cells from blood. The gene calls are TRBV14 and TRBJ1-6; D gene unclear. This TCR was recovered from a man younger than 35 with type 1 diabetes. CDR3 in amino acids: CASSLWSDNSPLHF. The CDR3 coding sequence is TGTGCCAGCAGCCTTTGGTCGGATAATTCACCCCTCCACTTT.